Presented here are 22 T cell receptor beta chains from one specimen sequenced in a study of tumor-infiltrating lymphocytes in primary liver carcinoma. With 500 to 650 ng total RNA as template and a constant-region primer, TCR beta cDNA was made. Slightly modified ARM-PCR served as the procedure for the TCR beta libraries. These libraries came from three rounds of nested multiplex PCR. The opening two PCR rounds, ten to eleven cycles each, paired TRBV1-TRBV30 forward primers with a C-beta reverse primer. One entry per CDR3 protein, called by TCRdb with MiXCR from the multiplex PCR reads. Of 35,000 to 45,000 distinct CDR3 sequences listed, 60% to 80% are singletons. Taking about 19-31 mg of unsorted bulk tissue, the authors co-extracted RNA and DNA. Sequencing was done on a sample of tumor-adjacent normal liver tissue. These receptors were obtained from a woman aged 25-40 years with primary liver carcinoma and hepatitis B virus infection.

The chain has TRBV5-6 and TRBJ2-6, with D maybe TRBD1 (6 bases). CDR1 and CDR2 from the germline V gene are SGHDT and YYEEEE. This CDR3 comprises 17 residues. With 4 bases removed from V and 15 bases from J, the gap between germline ends came to 29 bases. This CDR3 is CASSQDSGFSGANALTF. CDR3 nucleotides: TGTGCCAGCAGCCAGGACAGCGGCTTCTCTGGGGCCAATGCCCTGACTTTC.

On this clonotype itself: One end of the junction fails to match germline, which may point to a read error. This rearrangement joins TRBV14 to TRBJ2-7; the D gene could be TRBD1 or TRBD2 (6 bases each). The CDR3 runs to 16 residues. Per germline, CDR1 SGHDN and CDR2 FVKESK. The CDR3 loop is CTSRHRGTVGGYEQYF. CDR3 DNA sequence: TGTACCAGCAGACATCGAGGGACTGTAGGGGGCTACGAGCAGTACTTC.

Of note for this clonotype: Germline is not matched at one junction end, which may reflect a read error. J is TRBJ2-7 and V is TRBV4-2, with 10 nucleotides matching TRBD1. Per the germline V gene, CDR1 is LGHNA and CDR2 is YNFKEQ. The CDR3 sequence is 18 residues long. The DNA of the CDR3 is TGTGCCAGCAGCCAGGAACGCCTAGGACAGGGGGGACCGCGCGAGCAGTATTTC. Amino acid sequence: CASSQERLGQGGPREQYF.

The chain employs TRBV19 and TRBJ1-5; tentative D call: TRBD1 (6 bases). With the DNA end fitting TRBJ2-3 better, the J assignment may be wrong. The V gene's germline CDR1 is LNHDA and CDR2 SQIVND (reference sequence). CDR3 length equals 13 residues. The CDR3 nucleotides read TGTGCCAGTACTACAGGGAATGATCAGCCCCAGTATTTT. Its translation is CASTTGNDQPQYF.

The chain combines TRBV11-2 with TRBJ2-5; maybe TRBD2 (6 bases). CDR3 length: 14 amino acids. Germline assignment: CDR1 SGHAT and CDR2 FQNNGV. For the CDR3, the DNA is TGTATCAGCACCTACCCCGGGAGCGAAGAGACCCAGTACTTC. Protein: CISTYPGSEETQYF.

Concerning this clonotype itself: The junction differs from germline at one of its ends, possibly a read error. The chain combines TRBV7-9 with TRBJ2-7; possibly TRBD1 for D (6 bases). CDR3 length: 17 residues. Per the germline V gene, CDR1 is SEHNR and CDR2 is FQNEAQ (reference sequence). The chain's CDR3 is CASNLEVPGQGRYEQYF. In DNA, the CDR3 is TGTGCCAGCAACTTAGAAGTTCCGGGGCAGGGGCGGTACGAGCAGTACTTC.

Concerning this clonotype itself: The junction departs from germline at one end; a sequencing error may be responsible. V gene TRBV4-3 combines with J gene TRBJ2-1; D remains ambiguous. Germline V gene sequence: CDR1 LGHNA, CDR2 YSLEER. This CDR3 is built from 14 residues. The DNA of the CDR3 is TGCGGCAGCAGGCACACGGAGTTGGTCAATGAGCAGTTCTTC. This gives the protein CGSRHTELVNEQFF.

The sample holds many counts of this clonotype. The chain recombines TRBV7-3 with TRBJ1-2; 7 bases align to TRBD1. The junction had 5 bases not matched to a gene; V was cut back by 4 bases and J by 0 bases. Germline-derived CDR1 and CDR2 are SGHTA and FQGTGA. This CDR3 region has 15 residues. In DNA form, the CDR3 reads TGTGCCAGCAGCTCGGACAGGCTGACTAACTATGGCTACACCTTC. It yields the protein CASSSDRLTNYGYTF.

The J gene is TRBJ2-4, the V gene TRBV28, with D unclear. The CDR3 consists of 14 residues. Trimming stripped 8 bases from V and 0 bases from J, with 11 bases between. Germline V gene data show CDR1 as MDHEN and CDR2 as SYDVKM. This CDR3 is CASEGFLAKNIQYF. The CDR3 DNA sequence: TGTGCCAGCGAAGGTTTTTTAGCCAAAAACATTCAGTACTTC.

As to this clonotype: This may arise from a read error, as a much more abundant clone is one base away. The rearrangement uses TRBV28 and TRBJ2-3; 7 bases map to TRBD2. CDR3 length: 14 amino acids. CDR1 and CDR2 (germline): MDHEN, SYDVKM. V shed 5 bases and J 4 bases; nucleotides not matched to a gene: 6. The DNA of the CDR3 is TGTGCCAGCAGTAAGGCGGGGGACGCAGATACGCAGTATTTT. Translation gives CASSKAGDADTQYF.

This clonotype was found many times. The V call is TRBV7-9, the J call TRBJ1-4; a weak D match, TRBD1 (6 bases). V was shortened by 2 bases and J by 5 bases, with 18 bases between the two germline ends. CDR1 is SEHNR and CDR2 is FQNEAQ in the germline V gene (reference sequence). This CDR3 comprises 17 residues. In DNA form, the CDR3 reads TGTGCCAGCAGCTTATCGCGGGGGCCCGCTACGAATGAAAAACTGTTTTTT. This encodes CASSLSRGPATNEKLFF.

Note on this clonotype: An end of the junction differs from the germline gene, which may be a read error. V gene TRBV4-3 combines with J gene TRBJ2-2, with D maybe TRBD2 (5 bases). The CDR3 spans 12 residues. Germline V lookup: CDR1 LGHNA, CDR2 YSLEER. In DNA, the CDR3 is TGCGCCAGCAGACTTGCCATCGGGGAACTGTTTTTT. It encodes CASRLAIGELFF.

This clonotype was seen many times. The J gene is TRBJ2-5, the V gene TRBV2; 8 nucleotides match TRBD2. J lost 5 bases, V lost 6 bases, and 11 bases had no gene match. The germline V gene encodes CDR1 SNHLY and CDR2 FYNNEI. CDR3 length: 15 amino acids. CDR3 in DNA: TGTGCCAGCAGCTTAGGACTAGCTTTTGGGGAGACCCAGTACTTC. Amino acids: CASSLGLAFGETQYF.

The chain couples TRBV28 to TRBJ2-7, with 7 positions matching TRBD2. This CDR3 contains 16 residues. Germline CDR1 and CDR2: MDHEN and SYDVKM. V shed 3 bases and J 5 bases; nucleotides not matched to a gene: 13. CDR3 loop: CASSFYALGLLDEQYF. CDR3 sequence (DNA): TGTGCCAGCAGTTTTTACGCACTGGGACTATTGGACGAGCAGTACTTC. The full variable domain, completed using reference TRBV28 and TRBJ2-7, is DVKVTQSSRYLVKRTGEKVFLECVQDMDHENMFWYRQDPGLGLRLIYFSYDVKMKEKGDIPEGYSVSREKKERFSLILESASTNQTSMYLCASSFYALGLLDEQYFGPGTRLTVT.

As for this clonotype: Given the absence of the conserved phenylalanine or tryptophan at the CDR3 end, a read error is likely. The chain uses TRBV29-1 and TRBJ2-5; TRBD1 agrees at 8 bases. With 7 bases clipped from V and 5 bases from J, the junction kept 18 bases outside the gene matches. Germline V CDR1 and CDR2: SQVTM, ANQGSEA. This CDR3 is built from 16 residues. Here the CDR3 reads CSATGEMGSGVETQYY. DNA of the CDR3: TGCAGCGCGACAGGGGAGATGGGTTCTGGGGTGGAGACCCAGTACTAC.

The genes are TRBV12-3 or TRBV12-4 and TRBJ2-7; no definite D call. V was trimmed by 5 bases and J by 4 bases, leaving 15 bases between them. This CDR3 has 14 amino acids. CDR3 sequence reads: CASSPGVINYEQYF. As DNA, the CDR3 is TGTGCCAGCAGTCCTGGGGTCATTAATTACGAGCAGTACTTC.

The rearrangement uses TRBV11-2 and TRBJ2-7; either TRBD1 or TRBD2 may supply D (5 bases each). Germline CDR1 SGHAT, CDR2 FQNNGV. The CDR3 length is 14 residues. Trimming pared 5 bases from V and 1 base from J, leaving 12 bases between. The CDR3 DNA follows: TGTGCCAGCAGCCGGGACGGACCTTCCTACGAGCAGTACTTC. This translates into CASSRDGPSYEQYF.

On this clonotype: A much larger clone is a single base away; this may be a read error. This chain uses TRBV15 with TRBJ2-7; D may be TRBD1 (8 bases). The germline CDR1 and CDR2 sequences are LNHNV and YYDKDF (reference sequence). There are 14 residues in the CDR3. Trimming took off 6 bases at V and 1 base at J, with 13 bases between the two ends. This CDR3 is CATRSGTGSYEQYF. As DNA, the CDR3 is TGTGCCACCAGGAGCGGGACAGGTTCCTACGAGCAGTACTTC.

This clonotype was counted a single time. One end of the junction varies from germline; a read error may be responsible. The chain carries TRBV5-6 and TRBJ2-6; D possibly corresponds to TRBD1 (6 bases). This CDR3 is built from 17 residues. Germline CDR1 reads SGHDT; CDR2 reads YYEEEE. As DNA, the CDR3 is TGTGCCAGGAGCCAGGACAGCAGCTTCTCTGGAGCCAACGTCCTGGCTTTC. It translates to CARSQDSSFSGANVLAF.

With regard to this clonotype: A read error may account for a junction end that differs from germline. The rearrangement links TRBV7-9 to TRBJ2-7; 7 nucleotides match TRBD2. Germline V CDR1 and CDR2: SEHNR, FQNEAQ (reference sequence). The CDR3 totals 14 residues. CDR3 nucleotide sequence: TGTGTCAGCAACTCGGGAGGCCTCTCATACGAGCAGTACTTC. Translating gives CVSNSGGLSYEQYF.

About this clonotype: The junction departs from the called germline gene at one end, perhaps through a read error. The chain employs TRBV4-3 and TRBJ2-2, with TRBD2 as a possible D gene (6 bases). Per the germline V gene, CDR1 is LGHNA and CDR2 is YSLEER. CDR3 length: 16 amino acids. CDR3 nucleotide sequence: TGCGCCAACAGCCAAGGGGCGGGGACCCTCACCGGGCAGCTGTCTTTT. It codes for CANSQGAGTLTGQLSF.

The genes are TRBV28 and TRBJ1-5; 8 nucleotides match TRBD1. This CDR3 comprises 12 residues. The trim removed 9 bases at V and 12 bases at J, leaving 10 bases unmatched. The germline gives CDR1 MDHEN, CDR2 SYDVKM. CDR3 region: CARSVSGTGQHF. CDR3 in DNA: TGTGCCAGAAGTGTCTCCGGGACAGGCCAGCATTTT.